This T cell receptor (beta chain) comes out of a study of human T cells and chemical hapten exposure. Study-wide findings and caveats: Expanded TCRs created a significantly greater count of big CDR3 similarity clusters than controls did. Counts of TCRs expanded at PT1 correlated positively with patch test score. Alopecia in the donors means their immune response may deviate from healthy people's. Counts of TCRs above 1 in 1000 frequency stayed unchanged with DPC sensitization.

MiXCR was run by TCRdb on the RACE reads, yielding one entry per CDR3 protein. Here the sample spans 370,000 or so distinct CDR3 sequences, 4% to 5.5% being singletons. Time point: patch test 1, 2 weeks after DPC sensitization. Indicated treatment: therapeutic diphenylcyclopropenone sensitization with weekly scalp DPC. As to this clonotype: Its antigen is still unknown.

The CDR3 is made up of 12 amino acids. V shed 6 bases and J shed 9 bases, with 14 bases lying between them. CDR1 is MNHNS, CDR2 SASEGT, per germline. This TCR was sampled from a woman aged 50 to 65 with alopecia areata. Some clones in this sample may be carry-over from other donors' samples. Sequenced here: whole blood, sampled in connection with sensitization to the hapten diphenylcyclopropenone (DPC). The rearrangement links TRBV6-1 to TRBJ2-5; a weak D match, TRBD1 (5 bases). CDR3 sequence (DNA): TGTGCCAGCAGACAAGGGGTTTGGGCCCAGTACTTC. Amino acid sequence: CASRQGVWAQYF.